This T cell receptor beta chain was captured by sequencing in a study of vaccination effects on CD4 cells after COVID-19. The CDR3 length is 16 residues. On this clone itself: The antigen remains unidentified.

Measured with immunoSEQ multiplex PCR; TCRdb has only the in-frame clones, and not every one. The repertoire holds 27,000 or so clones, with approximately 72% as singletons. Antigen-specific CD4+ T cell clonotypes were called by their expansion after viral peptide-pool culture in ViraFEST. The culture ran for around nine days before CD4+ T cells were isolated. None of the vaccinated had previously contracted SARS-CoV-2, and their nucleocapsid antibodies tested negative. For each well, 2 million to 2.5 million PBMC were cultured with around 9.8 IU/ml IL-2 and roughly 9.8 ug/ml peptides. The authors exchanged half the medium for IL-2 medium on days 3 and 7. Whole-study results and caveats: Only a few convalescent patients and no early post-infection timepoints featured in the study. Infection-derived and vaccine-derived clones contracted markedly late after vaccination.

This chain links TRBV21-1 with TRBJ2-4; TRBD1, the table's D call, lacks a check against the DNA. TRBV21-1 is annotated as a pseudogene. The sequences come from CD4+ T cells from PBMCs cultured with SARS-CoV-2 spike peptides, collected before COVID-19 vaccination. The clonotype was recovered from a human donor who received a COVID-19 vaccine. Here the CDR3 DNA reads TGTGCCAGCAGCAAATCGGAGGGGGCCGCCAAAAACATTCAGTACTTC. This translates into CASSKSEGAAKNIQYF.